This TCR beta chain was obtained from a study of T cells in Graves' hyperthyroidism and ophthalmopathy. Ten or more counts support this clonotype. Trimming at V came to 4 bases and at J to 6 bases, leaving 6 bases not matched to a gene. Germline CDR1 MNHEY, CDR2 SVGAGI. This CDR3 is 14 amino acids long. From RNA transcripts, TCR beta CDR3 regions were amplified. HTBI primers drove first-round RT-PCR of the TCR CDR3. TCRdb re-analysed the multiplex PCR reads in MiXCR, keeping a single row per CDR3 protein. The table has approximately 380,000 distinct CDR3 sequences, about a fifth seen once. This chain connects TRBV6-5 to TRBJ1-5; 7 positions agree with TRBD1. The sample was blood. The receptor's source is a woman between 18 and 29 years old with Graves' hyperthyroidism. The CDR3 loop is CASSFRTGGQPQHF. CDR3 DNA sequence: TGTGCCAGCAGTTTCAGGACAGGAGGTCAGCCCCAGCATTTT.